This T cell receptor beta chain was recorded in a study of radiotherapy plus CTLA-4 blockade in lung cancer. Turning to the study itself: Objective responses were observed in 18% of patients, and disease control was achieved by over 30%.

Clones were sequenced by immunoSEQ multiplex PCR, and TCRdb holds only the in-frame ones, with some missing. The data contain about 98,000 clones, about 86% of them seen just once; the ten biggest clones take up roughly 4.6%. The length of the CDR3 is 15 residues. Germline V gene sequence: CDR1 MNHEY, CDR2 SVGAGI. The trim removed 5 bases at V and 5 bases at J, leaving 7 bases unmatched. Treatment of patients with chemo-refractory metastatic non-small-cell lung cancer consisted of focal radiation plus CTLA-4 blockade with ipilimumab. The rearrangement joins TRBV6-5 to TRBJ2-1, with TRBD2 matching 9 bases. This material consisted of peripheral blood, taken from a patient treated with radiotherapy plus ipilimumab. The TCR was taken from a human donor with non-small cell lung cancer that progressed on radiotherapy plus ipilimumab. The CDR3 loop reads CASSQLAGRNNEQFF. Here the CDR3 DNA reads TGTGCCAGCAGTCAACTAGCGGGTAGAAACAATGAGCAGTTCTTC.